These 22 T cell receptor beta chains were sequenced from one sample in a study of shared clonotypes between healthy human individuals. Sequencing used immunoSEQ multiplex PCR; TCRdb keeps in-frame clones, though not all of them. This sample yields about 230,000 clones, of which approximately 70% are seen a single time; more than 9.5% belongs to the top ten. The material sequenced was memory CD4+ T cells sorted from blood. Stated subset: CD45RA-negative fraction. The receptors were gathered from a man aged 30-40 years in good health.

The genes are TRBV5-4 and TRBJ2-1; TRBD2 matches at 8 bases. The germline V gene has CDR1 SGHNT and CDR2 YYREEE (reference sequence). The V segment lost 4 bases and the J segment 4 bases; nucleotides outside the gene matches: 7. This CDR3 region has 15 residues. The DNA of the CDR3 is TGTGCCAGCAGCCTAACTAGCGGTATGTACAATGAGCAGTTCTTC. Its translation is CASSLTSGMYNEQFF.

The chain links TRBV7-2 to TRBJ2-7; D call uncertain. This CDR3 contains 13 residues. V lost 5 bases and J 5 bases, leaving 13 bases between the germline ends. CDR1 SGHTA and CDR2 FQGNSA come from the germline V gene. CDR3 nucleotides: TGTGCCAGCAGCCCTAGGGTCGGCCACGAGCAGTACTTC. Translated: CASSPRVGHEQYF.

The chain combines TRBV28 with TRBJ1-5; D not certain. V was trimmed by 10 bases and J by 0 bases, leaving 16 bases between them. The CDR3 is made up of 15 amino acids. CDR1 is MDHEN and CDR2 is SYDVKM in the germline V gene. This chain's CDR3 is CATLPGTNSNQPQHF. The CDR3 bases are TGTGCCACCTTACCGGGAACAAATAGCAATCAGCCCCAGCATTTT.

The chain has TRBV7-6 and TRBJ2-1; D is ambiguous. V lost 6 bases and J 4 bases, leaving 4 bases between the germline ends. The V gene's germline CDR1 is SGHVS and CDR2 FNYEAQ. The CDR3 extends over 11 amino acids. CDR3 nucleotides: TGTGCCAGCAGATTATACAATGAGCAGTTCTTC. Protein product: CASRLYNEQFF. The full variable domain, with the rest looked up from reference TRBV7-6 and TRBJ2-1, is GAGVSQSPRYKVTKRGQDVALRCDPISGHVSLYWYRQALGQGPEFLTYFNYEAQQDKSGLPNDRFSAERPEGSISTLTIQRTEQRDSAMYRCASRLYNEQFFGPGTRLTVL.

V gene TRBV2 combines with J gene TRBJ2-7; 14 positions agree with TRBD2. CDR1 SNHLY and CDR2 FYNNEI come from the germline V gene. With 5 bases clipped from V and 6 bases from J, the junction kept 6 bases outside the gene matches. The CDR3 has 15 residues. CDR3 in amino acids: CASSRTSGRWAEQYF. CDR3 nucleotides: TGTGCCAGCAGTAGGACTAGCGGGAGGTGGGCCGAGCAGTACTTC. Supplemented by reference TRBV2 and TRBJ2-7, the full variable domain reads EPEVTQTPSHQVTQMGQEVILRCVPISNHLYFYWYRQILGQKVEFLVSFYNNEISEKSEIFDDQFSVERPDGSNFTLKIRSTKLEDSAMYFCASSRTSGRWAEQYFGPGTRLTVT.

This clone has ten or more counts. The chain recombines TRBV6-6 with TRBJ1-3, with 7 nucleotides matching TRBD1. The V gene's germline CDR1 is MNHNY and CDR2 SVGAGI (reference sequence). Trimming took 7 bases from V and 7 from J; bases not matched to a gene: 7. The CDR3 extends over 13 amino acids. The CDR3 spells CASTPRGENTIYF. The CDR3 region has the DNA TGTGCCAGCACTCCCAGGGGGGAGAACACCATATATTTT.

This clone was counted a single time. The chain combines TRBV11-3 with TRBJ2-7, with TRBD1 as a possible D gene (5 bases). The CDR3 runs to 19 residues. Germline V gives CDR1 SGHNT, CDR2 YENEEA. V gave up 4 bases and J gave up 0 bases, with 25 bases separating them. CDR3 in DNA: TGTGCCAGCAGCTCCCTGGGTGCGAGCTACAGGATCAGCTCCTACGAGCAGTACTTC. Amino acids: CASSSLGASYRISSYEQYF.

The chain couples TRBV2 to TRBJ1-5, with no clear D. This CDR3 has 13 amino acids. Germline loops: CDR1 SNHLY, CDR2 FYNNEI. V shed 6 bases and J shed 1 base, with 7 bases lying between them. The chain's CDR3 is CASRLQSNQPQHF. The DNA for the CDR3 is TGTGCCAGCAGGTTACAGAGCAATCAGCCCCAGCATTTT.

By proportion, this clone is medium-sized. The V gene is TRBV10-3, the J gene TRBJ1-3; maybe TRBD1 (6 bases). Germline CDR1 and CDR2: ENHRY and SYGVKD. The CDR3 extends over 13 amino acids. Trimming pared 6 bases from V and 0 bases from J, leaving 6 bases between. This CDR3 is CAIRDSSGNTIYF. The CDR3 coding sequence is TGTGCCATCAGGGACAGCTCTGGAAACACCATATATTTT.

This chain joins TRBV19 and TRBJ2-7; no firm D call. The CDR3 has 14 amino acids. V was shortened by 3 bases and J by 3 bases, with 12 bases between the two germline ends. The germline V gene encodes CDR1 LNHDA and CDR2 SQIVND (reference sequence). The CDR3: CASSMTLGDYEQYF. Here the CDR3 DNA reads TGTGCCAGTAGTATGACTCTAGGCGACTACGAGCAGTACTTC.

The chain has TRBV7-2 and TRBJ2-5; tentative D call: TRBD2 (5 bases). V was shortened by 7 bases and J by 5 bases, with 14 bases between the two germline ends. CDR3 size: 13 residues. The germline gives CDR1 SGHTA, CDR2 FQGNSA. In DNA, the CDR3 is TGTGCCAGCACCCCACGGGGTTGGGAGACCCAGTACTTC. It codes for CASTPRGWETQYF.

The rearrangement links TRBV5-1 to TRBJ1-5; D not certain. The CDR3 totals 13 residues. The V and J ends lost 4 bases and 0 bases respectively, with 5 bases between them. Germline assignment: CDR1 SGHRS and CDR2 YFSETQ. The CDR3 DNA is TGCGCCAGCAGCCCTAATAGCAATCAGCCCCAGCATTTT. It translates to CASSPNSNQPQHF. The full variable domain, completed using reference TRBV5-1 and TRBJ1-5, is KAGVTQTPRYLIKTRGQQVTLSCSPISGHRSVSWYQQTPGQGLQFLFEYFSETQRNKGNFPGRFSGRQFSNSRSEMNVSTLELGDSALYLCASSPNSNQPQHFGDGTRLSIL.

This clone has a single count. J is TRBJ2-2 and V is TRBV6-1; no firm D call. Germline lookup yields CDR1 MNHNS and CDR2 SASEGT. The CDR3 length is 14 residues. Trimming removed 7 bases at V and 4 bases at J, with 13 bases between. The CDR3 coding sequence is TGTGCCAGCATCCGGACCCTAATCACCGGGGAGCTGTTTTTT. Residues: CASIRTLITGELFF.

Of note for this clone: At the DNA level, this CDR3 is encoded by other sequences in the same sample as well. V usage is TRBV7-9 and J usage is TRBJ1-4; D call uncertain. The CDR3 is made up of 12 amino acids. The V and J ends lost 1 base and 7 bases respectively, with 4 bases between them. CDR1 and CDR2 (germline): SEHNR, FQNEAQ (reference sequence). The CDR3 is CASSLVREKLFF. CDR3 nucleotides: TGTGCCAGCAGCTTAGTTCGTGAAAAACTGTTTTTT.

This sequence joins TRBV4-3 and TRBJ2-1; 7 nucleotides agree with TRBD2. The trim removed 1 base at V and 3 bases at J, leaving 6 bases unmatched. The CDR3 consists of 16 residues. Germline V lookup: CDR1 LGHNA, CDR2 YSLEER. CDR3 sequence reads: CASSQGETSIYNEQFF. The DNA of the CDR3 is TGCGCCAGCAGCCAAGGGGAGACTAGCATCTACAATGAGCAGTTCTTC.

The rearrangement uses TRBV9 and TRBJ2-7, with D perhaps TRBD1 (6 bases). CDR3 length equals 15 residues. Looked up from germline, CDR1 is SGDLS and CDR2 is YYNGEE. V was shortened by 0 bases and J by 0 bases, with 10 bases between the two germline ends. CDR3 in DNA: TGTGCCAGCAGCGTAGTAGGGGACACCTCCTACGAGCAGTACTTC. Translating it yields CASSVVGDTSYEQYF.

The chain links TRBV7-9 to TRBJ2-5; D uncertain. With 5 bases removed from V and 3 bases from J, the gap between germline ends came to 10 bases. CDR3 length: 13 residues. CDR1 SEHNR and CDR2 FQNEAQ come from the germline V gene (reference sequence). As DNA, the CDR3 is TGTGCCAGCAGCCTACAAGGCAAAGAGACCCAGTACTTC. Protein product: CASSLQGKETQYF.

The chain joins TRBV7-2 to TRBJ1-1, with no clear D. Trimming pared 5 bases from V and 1 base from J, leaving 17 bases between. The CDR3 totals 16 residues. Germline CDR1 and CDR2: SGHTA and FQGNSA. The CDR3 DNA reads as TGTGCCAGCAGCCTATCACCTACAGTAACGAACACTGAAGCTTTCTTT. It is translated as CASSLSPTVTNTEAFF.

This clone came up a few times. The chain carries TRBV28 and TRBJ1-2, with TRBD1 as a possible D gene (5 bases). V was shortened by 6 bases and J by 8 bases, with 10 bases between the two germline ends. Germline V gene data show CDR1 as MDHEN and CDR2 as SYDVKM. The CDR3 is 11 amino acids. The CDR3, as DNA: TGTGCCAGCAGGAGGGACGCCGGCTACACCTTC. Its protein is CASRRDAGYTF.

The sample holds a few counts of this clone. The chain has TRBV21-1 and TRBJ2-4; no DNA check was done on the table's D call, TRBD2. TRBV21-1 is a pseudogene locus. This CDR3 is 12 amino acids long. CDR3 residues: CASSKCYNIQYF. The DNA of the CDR3 is TGTGCCAGCAGCAAATGTTATAACATTCAGTACTTC.

In the case of this clone: Other DNA sequences in the sample encode the same CDR3. The chain carries TRBV4-3 and TRBJ2-1; D is unresolved. V was cut by 0 bases and J by 0 bases, with 6 bases left in between. The length of the CDR3 is 15 residues. The V gene's germline CDR1 is LGHNA and CDR2 YSLEER. The CDR3 DNA reads as TGCGCCAGCAGCCAAGATGCGAGCTCCTACAATGAGCAGTTCTTC. This gives the protein CASSQDASSYNEQFF.

This clone was detected only a few times. The CDR3 is CASNQDGDSYNEQFF. CDR3 bases: TGTGCCAGCAACCAGGACGGGGACTCCTACAATGAGCAGTTCTTC. The V call is TRBV9, the J call TRBJ2-1; maybe TRBD2 (5 bases). The CDR3 has 15 amino acids. The V gene's germline CDR1 is SGDLS and CDR2 YYNGEE. V lost 6 bases and J 0 bases, leaving 13 bases between the germline ends.